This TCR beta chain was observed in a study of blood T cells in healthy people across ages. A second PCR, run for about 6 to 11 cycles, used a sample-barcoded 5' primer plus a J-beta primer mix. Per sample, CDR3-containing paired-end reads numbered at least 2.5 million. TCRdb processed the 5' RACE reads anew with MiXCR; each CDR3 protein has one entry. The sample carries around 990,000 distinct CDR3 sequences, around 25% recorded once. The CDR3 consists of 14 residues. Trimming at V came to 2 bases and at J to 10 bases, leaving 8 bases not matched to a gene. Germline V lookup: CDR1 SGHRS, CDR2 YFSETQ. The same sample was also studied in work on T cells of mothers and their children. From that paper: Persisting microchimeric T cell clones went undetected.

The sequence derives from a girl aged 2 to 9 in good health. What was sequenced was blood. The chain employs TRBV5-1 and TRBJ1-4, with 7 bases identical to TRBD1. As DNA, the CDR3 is TGCGCCAGCAGCTTTGTCCAGGGGGGAAGAAAACTGTTTTTT. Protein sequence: CASSFVQGGRKLFF.